A single sample is the source of the 10 T cell receptor beta chains below, sequenced in a study of T cell repertoires in cytomegalovirus infection. Their antigen targets remain unknown. One entry per CDR3 protein, called by TCRdb with MiXCR from the reads. The table lists approximately 25,000 distinct CDR3 sequences, 15% to 20% of them singletons. The starting material was CD8+ T cells from cultured PBMCs, obtained from culture after CMV antigen stimulation. These receptors were collected from a human donor in good health (CMV status not recorded). Some clones in this sample may be carry-over from other donors' samples.

This clonotype was counted only a few times. This sequence joins TRBV7-3 and TRBJ2-1, with D hard to call. The V end lost 3 bases, the J end lost 10 bases, and 7 bases lay between the germline ends. Germline loops: CDR1 SGHTA, CDR2 FQGTGA. The length of the CDR3 is 11 residues. CDR3 sequence (DNA): TGTGCCAGCAGCTTGACGAACGAGCAGTTCTTC. Translated: CASSLTNEQFF.

The chain uses TRBV6-2 or TRBV6-3 and TRBJ1-2; tentative D call: TRBD1 (6 bases). Deletions cut 5 bases from V and 4 bases from J, with 11 bases between. Germline values: CDR1 MNHEY, CDR2 SVGEGT. This CDR3 is 13 amino acids long. CDR3 in DNA: TGTGCCAGCAGTACGCACAGGGTCTATGGCTACACCTTC. This codes for CASSTHRVYGYTF.

A remark on this clonotype: A single base separates this from a much larger clone, so it may be a read error. The V and J genes are TRBV6-2 or TRBV6-3 and TRBJ1-1; D is uncertain. The V end lost 4 bases, the J end lost 8 bases, and 11 bases lay between the germline ends. This CDR3 comprises 12 residues. Germline V lookup: CDR1 MNHEY, CDR2 SVGEGT. The CDR3 region has the DNA TGTGCCAGCAGTTCCCCGTGGAGAGAAGCTTTCTTT. This gives the protein CASSSPWREAFF.

This rearrangement joins TRBV12-3 or TRBV12-4 to TRBJ2-5; D tentatively reads TRBD1 or TRBD2 (5 bases each). CDR3 length equals 16 residues. Trimming took off 5 bases at V and 0 bases at J, with 16 bases between the two ends. CDR3 residues: CASSPAGTGNQETQYF. CDR3 DNA: TGTGCCAGCAGTCCCGCTGGGACGGGCAACCAAGAGACCCAGTACTTC.

This chain connects TRBV9 to TRBJ2-1, with 12 bases aligning to TRBD2. The CDR3 spans 18 residues. Trimming removed 4 bases from V and 2 bases from J; junction bases left unmatched: 10. CDR1 and CDR2 from the germline V gene are SGDLS and YYNGEE. CDR3 DNA sequence: TGTGCCAGCAGCCCCGTCCTCCTAGCGGGAGGGACCTACAATGAGCAGTTCTTC. Its protein product is CASSPVLLAGGTYNEQFF.

This chain links TRBV19 with TRBJ2-5; D not resolved. CDR3 length equals 13 residues. V was trimmed by 5 bases and J by 2 bases, leaving 9 bases between them. CDR1 LNHDA and CDR2 SQIVND come from the germline V gene (reference sequence). The CDR3 is CASSPTVQETQYF. For the CDR3, the DNA is TGTGCCAGTAGTCCCACAGTTCAAGAGACCCAGTACTTC.

The chain recombines TRBV7-2 with TRBJ2-7, with D tentatively TRBD1 (6 bases). This CDR3 comprises 14 residues. CDR1 and CDR2 (germline): SGHTA, FQGNSA. The V end was cut by 1 base, the J end by 1 base, with 8 bases between. CDR3: CASSLGQVSYEQYF. Here the CDR3 DNA reads TGTGCCAGCAGCTTAGGACAGGTATCCTACGAGCAGTACTTC.

This clonotype was counted many times. The V gene is TRBV7-9, the J gene TRBJ2-7, with a weak D call TRBD2 (5 bases). Germline V gene data show CDR1 as SEHNR and CDR2 as FQNEAQ (reference sequence). This CDR3 spans 13 amino acids. Trimming shortened V by 3 bases and J by 7 bases, and 13 bases separated the two germline ends. The CDR3 DNA is TGTGCCAGCAGCTTCGCATATGAGGGTGAGCAGTACTTC. It yields the protein CASSFAYEGEQYF.

There are a few counts of this clonotype. V usage is TRBV20-1 and J usage is TRBJ1-6; D is undetermined. The V and J ends lost 3 bases and 5 bases respectively, with 11 bases between them. The length of the CDR3 is 14 residues. Germline CDR1 DFQATT, CDR2 SNEGSKA (reference sequence). In DNA, the CDR3 is TGCAGTGCTAGTTTGCCACGGGATAATTCACCCCTCCACTTT. This codes for CSASLPRDNSPLHF.

This clonotype appeared once. The chain is built from TRBV7-3 and TRBJ2-1, with TRBD2 matching over 10 bases. There are 16 residues in the CDR3. Trimming cost V 1 base and J 9 bases; bases outside gene matches: 9. Germline CDR1 is SGHTA and CDR2 is FQGTGA. The CDR3 DNA is TGTGCCAGCAGCTTAATGGCTAGCGGGAGTCTTGGTGAGCAGTTCTTC. Protein: CASSLMASGSLGEQFF.